These 31 T cell receptor beta chains originate from one sample sequenced in a study of T cells in Graves' hyperthyroidism and ophthalmopathy. Amplification yielded TCR beta CDR3 regions, with RNA transcripts as the source. The TCR CDR3 was amplified in a first-round RT-PCR using the HTBI primer set. TCRdb re-derived calls from the multiplex PCR reads in MiXCR, one entry per CDR3 protein. The sample comprises 650,000 to 700,000 distinct CDR3 sequences, 17% of which are singletons, and 15% to 19% rests with the top ten. The source material was blood. The receptors were gathered from a man in his fifties with Graves' hyperthyroidism.

This clonotype appeared a few times. The chain couples TRBV27 to TRBJ1-5; D is possibly TRBD1 (6 bases). This CDR3 is built from 16 residues. Trimming cost V 1 base and J 1 base, with 11 bases left between them. CDR1 and CDR2 (germline): MNHEY, SMNVEV (reference sequence). This CDR3 is CASSLYRGNSNQPQHF. DNA of the CDR3: TGTGCCAGCAGTTTATATAGGGGGAACAGCAATCAGCCCCAGCATTTT.

This clonotype was seen ten or more times. The chain couples TRBV29-1 to TRBJ2-5; the match to TRBD1 covers 10 bases. The CDR3 is made up of 15 amino acids. Looked up from germline, CDR1 is SQVTM and CDR2 is ANQGSEA. V lost 7 bases and J lost 4; bases outside the gene matches: 12. DNA of the CDR3: TGCAGCGGGGGGCCCGGGACAGGGGTACGAGAGACCCAGTACTTC. Translation gives CSGGPGTGVRETQYF.

V usage is TRBV12-3 or TRBV12-4 and J usage is TRBJ1-5, with a weak D call TRBD1 (5 bases). This CDR3 has 13 amino acids. Trimming shortened V by 3 bases and J by 6 bases, and 9 bases separated the two germline ends. CDR3 region: CASSFGGIQPQHF. CDR3 nucleotides: TGTGCCAGCAGTTTTGGGGGAATTCAGCCCCAGCATTTT.

The table lists this clonotype with many counts. The chain recombines TRBV2 with TRBJ2-3; 8 bases are a match to TRBD2. The trim removed 4 bases at V and 0 bases at J, leaving 9 bases unmatched. The CDR3 runs to 17 residues. Germline values: CDR1 SNHLY, CDR2 FYNNEI. In nucleotides, the CDR3 is TGTGCCAGCAGTGCTAGGGCTAGCGGGTCTAGCACAGATACGCAGTATTTT. The encoded protein is CASSARASGSSTDTQYF.

Turning to this clonotype: A much larger clone differs from this one at a single base, so this may be a read error. Since the CDR3 does not end with the conserved phenylalanine or tryptophan, this likely comes from a read error. V and J are TRBV12-3 or TRBV12-4 and TRBJ1-1; D not resolved. V shed 1 base and J shed 10 bases, with 7 bases lying between them. The CDR3 runs 11 residues. The CDR3 is CASSLEGIAFL. CDR3 nucleotides: TGTGCCAGCAGTTTAGAAGGGATAGCTTTCCTT.

At least ten counts were recorded for this clonotype. This chain uses TRBV29-1 with TRBJ2-7; the match to TRBD1 covers 10 bases. Germline V gives CDR1 SQVTM, CDR2 ANQGSEA. The CDR3 runs 12 residues. V gave up 3 bases and J gave up 4 bases; unmatched junction bases: 0. The CDR3 sequence is CSVEDRGYEQYF. The CDR3, as DNA: TGCAGCGTTGAGGACAGGGGGTACGAGCAGTACTTC.

This clonotype was counted many times. The rearrangement joins TRBV24-1 to TRBJ2-1; 7 bases map to TRBD1. V was pared by 3 bases and J by 0 bases, with 4 bases of the junction left unmatched. The CDR3 is made up of 16 amino acids. CDR1 and CDR2 from the germline V gene are KGHDR and SFDVKD. Written as DNA, the CDR3 is TGTGCCACCAGTGATCACAGGGGAAGCTCCTACAATGAGCAGTTCTTC. The encoded protein is CATSDHRGSSYNEQFF.

The chain recombines TRBV20-1 with TRBJ1-5, with TRBD1 matching 7 bases. Germline lookup yields CDR1 DFQATT and CDR2 SNEGSKA (reference sequence). This CDR3 is 16 amino acids long. The V gene end was trimmed by 1 base and the J gene end by 0 bases; junction bases not matched to a gene: 6. This chain's CDR3 is CSARGHRGNSNQPQHF. In DNA, the CDR3 is TGCAGTGCTAGAGGCCACAGGGGCAATAGCAATCAGCCCCAGCATTTT.

This clonotype was seen a handful of times. This chain joins TRBV30 and TRBJ1-1; no clear D gene. Germline V gene lookup returns CDR1 GTSNPN and CDR2 SVGIG (reference sequence). The CDR3 contains 11 residues. V was trimmed by 1 base and J by 8 bases, leaving 8 bases between them. In nucleotides, the CDR3 is TGTGCCTGGAGTGCCGGTTTGGAAGCTTTCTTT. Translated, it gives CAWSAGLEAFF.

This clonotype was recorded at least ten times. The genes are TRBV30 and TRBJ2-5; tentative D call: TRBD1 (5 bases). The V end was cut by 1 base, the J end by 2 bases, with 11 bases between. The CDR3 runs 14 residues. The germline CDR1 and CDR2 sequences are GTSNPN and SVGIG (reference sequence). In DNA, the CDR3 is TGTGCCTGGAGTGAGACAGTATTACAAGAGACCCAGTACTTC. Residues: CAWSETVLQETQYF.

This clonotype has just a few counts. The chain combines TRBV19 with TRBJ2-2; D is perhaps TRBD1 or TRBD2 (6 bases each). The V gene lost 5 bases and the J gene lost 7 bases, with 17 bases spanning the gap. The germline V gene encodes CDR1 LNHDA and CDR2 SQIVND (reference sequence). The CDR3 is 15 residues long. In DNA form, the CDR3 reads TGTGCCAGTAGTTTCTCGGGGGCTGTGAGCGGGGAGCTGTTTTTT. Protein product: CASSFSGAVSGELFF. The whole variable domain, filled in from reference TRBV19 and TRBJ2-2, reads DGGITQSPKYLFRKEGQNVTLSCEQNLNHDAMYWYRQDPGQGLRLIYYSQIVNDFQKGDIAEGYSVSREKKESFPLTVTSAQKNPTAFYLCASSFSGAVSGELFFGEGSRLTVL.

This clonotype was observed a few times. V gene TRBV5-1 combines with J gene TRBJ2-7; D unresolved. Germline V gene lookup returns CDR1 SGHRS and CDR2 YFSETQ. This CDR3 is built from 15 residues. Trimming took 4 bases from V and 5 from J, leaving 19 bases between them. The CDR3 sequence: CASSPSGPKHHEQYF. DNA for the CDR3: TGCGCCAGCAGCCCGAGTGGCCCCAAACACCACGAGCAGTACTTC.

This clonotype was picked up many times. V gene TRBV20-1 combines with J gene TRBJ2-3; no firm D call. V lost 3 bases, J lost 3 bases, and 4 bases lay in between. CDR3 size: 11 residues. The germline V gene encodes CDR1 DFQATT and CDR2 SNEGSKA (reference sequence). This chain's CDR3 is CSARGTDTQYF. In DNA form, the CDR3 reads TGCAGTGCTAGGGGTACAGATACGCAGTATTTT.

The chain combines TRBV3-1 with TRBJ1-1, with D maybe TRBD1 (5 bases). Between the trimmed V and J ends, which lost 0 bases and 8 bases, there was a span of 7 bases. The germline V gene encodes CDR1 LGHDT and CDR2 YNNKEL (reference sequence). The CDR3 contains 12 residues. CDR3 amino acids: CASSQDDREAFF. In nucleotides, the CDR3 is TGTGCCAGCAGCCAAGATGACAGAGAAGCTTTCTTT.

The table lists this clonotype with many counts. The chain joins TRBV6-2 or TRBV6-3 to TRBJ2-7, with a tentative D call TRBD1 (5 bases). The V end was cut by 7 bases, the J end by 3 bases, with 22 bases between. Germline assignment: CDR1 MNHEY and CDR2 SVGEGT. The CDR3 has 16 amino acids. The chain's CDR3 is CASTLKGQELRYEQYF. CDR3 DNA sequence: TGTGCCAGCACCCTAAAGGGGCAGGAGCTACGCTACGAGCAGTACTTC.

This clonotype has a single count. The chain has TRBV30 and TRBJ2-1; TRBD2 matches 11 bases. Germline assignment: CDR1 GTSNPN and CDR2 SVGIG (reference sequence). CDR3 length: 16 residues. Trimming took 1 base from V and 4 from J; bases not matched to a gene: 6. The CDR3 reads CAWSAATSGKYNEQFF. The CDR3 DNA sequence: TGTGCCTGGAGTGCCGCGACTAGCGGGAAATACAATGAGCAGTTCTTC.

This clonotype was observed at least ten times. This sequence joins TRBV20-1 and TRBJ1-1; no clear D gene. The CDR3 contains 15 residues. The germline gives CDR1 DFQATT, CDR2 SNEGSKA (reference sequence). V was cut by 0 bases and J by 5 bases, with 16 bases left in between. Written as DNA, the CDR3 is TGCAGTGCTAGAGACCCACAGAGTGCCGTGACTGAAGCTTTCTTT. The encoded protein is CSARDPQSAVTEAFF.

The sample holds many counts of this clonotype. The CDR3 bases are TGTGCCAGCAGTTTACGGCGGACTGCCTACGAGCAGTACTTC. Encoded protein: CASSLRRTAYEQYF. This chain connects TRBV28 to TRBJ2-7; tentatively, D is TRBD2 (5 bases). V gave up 2 bases and J gave up 2 bases, with 10 bases separating them. This CDR3 has 14 amino acids. Germline V lookup: CDR1 MDHEN, CDR2 SYDVKM.

This clonotype occurred many times. The V call is TRBV3-1, the J call TRBJ1-6; D not certain. Deletions cut 7 bases from V and 7 bases from J, with 14 bases between. The CDR3 totals 14 residues. Per germline, CDR1 LGHDT and CDR2 YNNKEL (reference sequence). CDR3 protein: CASNQDGENSPLHF. The CDR3 nucleotides are TGTGCCAGCAACCAGGACGGAGAGAATTCACCCCTCCACTTT.

The chain recombines TRBV11-2 with TRBJ1-2; D may be TRBD1 (5 bases). V was trimmed by 6 bases and J by 0 bases, leaving 14 bases between them. The CDR3 consists of 15 residues. Germline assignment: CDR1 SGHAT and CDR2 FQNNGV. The CDR3 DNA is TGTGCCAGCAGGAGGGGAAGGAGCTCTAACTATGGCTACACCTTC. As protein: CASRRGRSSNYGYTF.

Many counts were recorded for this clonotype. The gene calls are TRBV2 and TRBJ1-2, with D perhaps TRBD1 (5 bases). This CDR3 is 13 amino acids long. The V gene's germline CDR1 is SNHLY and CDR2 FYNNEI. V gave up 4 bases and J gave up 5 bases, with 11 bases separating them. In nucleotides, the CDR3 is TGTGCCAGCAGTGTTGGGGACCGATATGGCTACACCTTC. Its protein is CASSVGDRYGYTF.

In its sample, this clonotype was seen many times. The genes are TRBV3-1 and TRBJ2-3; 12 positions agree with TRBD1. Per germline, CDR1 LGHDT and CDR2 YNNKEL (reference sequence). With V trimmed by 5 bases and J by 1 base, 10 bases remained unmatched. This CDR3 spans 18 amino acids. In DNA, the CDR3 is TGTGCCAGCAGCGATACCGGGACAGGGGGCGCCGGCACAGATACGCAGTATTTT. It encodes CASSDTGTGGAGTDTQYF.

This clonotype was observed a few times. The gene calls are TRBV6-2 or TRBV6-3 and TRBJ2-2, with 14 bases aligning to TRBD2. Germline-derived CDR1 and CDR2 are MNHEY and SVGEGT. V lost 7 bases to trimming and J lost 3 bases; unmatched junction nucleotides: 13. There are 19 residues in the CDR3. The CDR3 sequence is CASKGLAGELYRDTGELFF. In nucleotides, the CDR3 is TGTGCCAGCAAGGGACTAGCGGGAGAATTATACAGGGACACCGGGGAGCTGTTTTTT.

V is TRBV4-1 and J is TRBJ1-5; D is uncertain. The CDR3 loop spans 16 amino acids. Trimming stripped 0 bases from V and 0 bases from J, with 9 bases between. Per germline, CDR1 MGHRA and CDR2 YSYEKL. The CDR3 sequence is CASSQDWRDSNQPQHF. CDR3 nucleotides: TGCGCCAGCAGCCAAGATTGGAGGGATAGCAATCAGCCCCAGCATTTT.

This clonotype has only a few counts. This chain joins TRBV6-1 and TRBJ2-1; 10 positions agree with TRBD2. Germline-derived CDR1 and CDR2 are MNHNS and SASEGT. The CDR3 totals 16 residues. With V trimmed by 6 bases and J by 5 bases, 10 bases remained unmatched. This chain's CDR3 is CASSQPSGSSHNEQFF. DNA for the CDR3: TGTGCCAGCAGCCAACCTAGCGGGAGTTCTCACAATGAGCAGTTCTTC.

V gene TRBV10-3 combines with J gene TRBJ2-7; 13 bases are shared with TRBD2. Per the germline V gene, CDR1 is ENHRY and CDR2 is SYGVKD. With V trimmed by 5 bases and J by 5 bases, 6 bases remained unmatched. The CDR3 has 15 residues. This CDR3 is CAISSRTSGSNEQYF. DNA of the CDR3: TGTGCCATCAGTTCTAGGACTAGCGGGAGTAACGAGCAGTACTTC.

V and J are TRBV6-1 and TRBJ2-2, with D possibly being TRBD1 (6 bases). The germline V gene encodes CDR1 MNHNS and CDR2 SASEGT. This CDR3 spans 15 amino acids. V lost 5 bases and J lost 0, with 10 bases in between. The CDR3 DNA follows: TGTGCCAGCAGTCACGGACAGACGAACACCGGGGAGCTGTTTTTT. This gives the protein CASSHGQTNTGELFF.

This clonotype was observed at least ten times. The J gene is TRBJ2-7, the V gene TRBV20-1; 8 bases are shared with TRBD2. This CDR3 contains 15 residues. V trimming: 0 bases; J trimming: 0 bases; junction bases outside the gene matches: 4. In germline, CDR1 is DFQATT, CDR2 SNEGSKA (reference sequence). Here the CDR3 DNA reads TGCAGTGCTAGAGATACTGGGACTAGCTCCTACGAGCAGTACTTC. This encodes CSARDTGTSSYEQYF.

This clonotype appeared a single time. The chain employs TRBV10-3 and TRBJ1-5; 10 bases match TRBD1. The CDR3 covers 19 residues. Looked up from germline, CDR1 is ENHRY and CDR2 is SYGVKD. After removal of 0 bases from V and 1 base from J, the junction contained 9 bases not matched to a gene. As DNA, the CDR3 is TGTGCCATCAGTGAGTCGGCAGGACAGGGGGTGAGAAGCAATCAGCCCCAGCATTTT. It codes for CAISESAGQGVRSNQPQHF.

This clonotype has only a few counts. The chain combines TRBV3-1 with TRBJ1-1; 8 bases map to TRBD1. In germline, CDR1 is LGHDT, CDR2 YNNKEL (reference sequence). Unmatched junction bases numbered 11, after V lost 2 bases and J lost 3 bases. The CDR3 contains 17 residues. CDR3 in amino acids: CASSQYGRTGLDTEAFF. The DNA of the CDR3 is TGTGCCAGCAGCCAATATGGGAGGACAGGGTTGGACACTGAAGCTTTCTTT.

The rearrangement links TRBV6-2 or TRBV6-3 to TRBJ2-7; no firm D call. Germline lookup yields CDR1 MNHEY and CDR2 SVGEGT. The CDR3 totals 14 residues. V was pared by 2 bases and J by 4 bases, with 12 bases between. CDR3 sequence reads: CASSYVGLRYEQYF. Here the CDR3 DNA reads TGTGCCAGCAGTTACGTCGGGTTAAGATACGAGCAGTACTTC.